These T cell receptor beta chains were read from a single sample in a study of blood T cell repertoires in COVID-19. Data came from immunoSEQ multiplex PCR; TCRdb stores just in-frame clones and leaves some out. The table lists approximately 89,000 clones, 90% to 95% of them singletons. Sequencing used peripheral blood. The source is a human donor with active COVID-19. The donor label of this sample is uncertain. CDR3s include the opening cysteine and the closing phenylalanine or tryptophan. The order of the fields is V gene, D gene, J gene, clone size, CDR3 protein, CDR3 DNA. The D gene is left open where the match is weak. Rows may omit the clone size; those that give it use once, few, many or a size class.

TRBV18,TRBD1,TRBJ2-4,-,CASSARDRGMVAKNIQYF,TGTGCCAGCTCAGCCCGGGACAGGGGAATGGTTGCCAAAAACATTCAGTACTTC
TRBV5-8,TRBD1,TRBJ1-1,-,CASSQDRVRAFF,TGTGCCAGCAGCCAGGACAGGGTGAGGGCTTTCTTT
TRBV15,TRBD1,TRBJ2-5,-,CATSRDTGGSETQYF,TGTGCCACCAGCAGGGATACAGGGGGCTCGGAGACCCAGTACTTC
TRBV28,-,TRBJ1-5,-,CASSLFRVIQPQHF,TGTGCCAGCAGTTTATTTCGGGTTATCCAGCCCCAGCATTTT
TRBV19,-,TRBJ2-4,-,CASIRGEIQAKNIQYF,TGTGCCAGTATAAGGGGCGAAATCCAAGCCAAAAACATTCAGTACTTC
TRBV27,-,TRBJ1-2,-,CASSHAGNYGYTF,TGTGCCAGCAGCCATGCGGGGAACTATGGCTACACCTTC
TRBV15,-,TRBJ2-5,-,CATSRDRGLETQYF,TGTGCCACCAGCAGAGACAGAGGTCTGGAGACCCAGTACTTC
TRBV5-1,-,TRBJ1-4,-,CASSQQATGSGNEKLFF,TGCGCCAGCAGTCAGCAAGCCACAGGGTCGGGTAATGAAAAACTGTTTTTT
TRBV7-7,-,TRBJ1-2,-,CASSVQVGVVYGYTF,TGTGCCAGCAGCGTACAGGTTGGGGTAGTCTATGGCTACACCTTC
TRBV15,-,TRBJ1-3,-,CATSRDSTASGNTIYF,TGTGCCACCAGCAGAGATTCGACAGCCTCTGGAAACACCATATATTTT
TRBV5-1,TRBD2,TRBJ2-3,-,CASSPRRGDPSTDTQYF,TGCGCCAGCAGCCCCCGGCGGGGGGACCCTAGCACAGATACGCAGTATTTT
TRBV7-7,TRBD2,TRBJ2-1,-,CASSRGLAGDNEQFF,TGTGCTAGCAGCCGGGGACTAGCGGGAGACAATGAGCAGTTCTTC
TRBV10-1,TRBD2,TRBJ2-1,-,CASSESLAGHNEQFF,TGCGCCAGCAGTGAATCCCTAGCGGGCCACAATGAGCAGTTCTTC
TRBV9,TRBD2,TRBJ2-7,-,CASSAGGDANSYEQYF,TGTGCCAGCAGCGCCGGGGGGGACGCGAACTCCTACGAGCAGTACTTC
TRBV10-2,TRBD1,TRBJ2-2,-,CASRGQEKTGELFF,TGCGCCAGCAGGGGACAGGAGAAAACCGGGGAGCTGTTTTTT
TRBV19,-,TRBJ2-1,once,CARTLDRGNEQFF,TGTGCCAGAACTCTCGATAGAGGCAATGAGCAGTTCTTC
TRBV19,TRBD2,TRBJ2-2,-,CASSMDERERAGELFF,TGTGCCAGTAGTATGGACGAGCGGGAGAGGGCCGGGGAGCTGTTTTTT
TRBV5-1,-,TRBJ2-7,-,CASSLGSTGTETYEQYF,TGCGCCAGCAGCCTAGGGTCGACCGGGACTGAAACTTACGAGCAGTACTTC
TRBV2,-,TRBJ2-2,-,CASSEQRANTGELFF,TGTGCCAGCAGTGAACAGCGCGCTAACACCGGGGAGCTGTTTTTT
TRBV3-1/TRBV3-2,TRBD1,TRBJ2-2,-,CASSQRTGAAGELFF,TGTGCCAGCAGCCAGAGGACAGGGGCGGCCGGGGAGCTGTTTTTT
TRBV5-4,TRBD1,TRBJ2-2,-,CASSLGTENTGELFF,TGTGCCAGCAGCCTCGGGACAGAGAACACCGGGGAGCTGTTTTTT
TRBV27,TRBD2,TRBJ2-7,-,CASSVLSGRSREQYF,TGTGCCAGCAGTGTACTTAGCGGGAGGTCCAGGGAGCAGTACTTC
TRBV5-6,TRBD1,TRBJ2-5,once,CASSNPWGTGEKETQYF,TGTGCCAGCAGCAACCCATGGGGGACAGGAGAAAAAGAGACCCAGTACTTC
TRBV29-1,-,TRBJ1-2,-,CSAEPPPSVYGYTF,TGCAGCGCAGAGCCCCCTCCGTCTGTCTATGGCTACACCTTC
TRBV19,-,TRBJ1-2,few,CASSARQAAGIYGYTF,TGTGCCAGTAGTGCCCGACAGGCAGCCGGAATTTATGGCTACACCTTC
TRBV5-1,TRBD1,TRBJ2-5,-,CASSVRTGGQETQYF,TGCGCCAGCAGCGTACGGACAGGGGGTCAAGAGACCCAGTACTTC
TRBV18,TRBD1,TRBJ2-1,-,CASSSTGRSYNEQFF,TGTGCCAGCTCATCGACAGGGCGATCCTACAATGAGCAGTTCTTC
TRBV29-1,TRBD1,TRBJ1-1,-,CSVRQGNTEAFF,TGCAGCGTCCGACAGGGGAACACTGAAGCTTTCTTT
TRBV15,-,TRBJ1-1,-,CATSTDARGYNTEAFF,TGTGCCACCAGCACGGATGCCAGGGGCTATAACACTGAAGCTTTCTTT
TRBV5-5,TRBD1,TRBJ1-5,-,CASSLYSGTANQPQHF,TGTGCCAGCAGCTTGTACTCTGGGACAGCCAATCAGCCCCAGCATTTT
TRBV3-1/TRBV3-2,TRBD2,TRBJ2-5,once,CASSQVASAGGTETQYF,TGTGCCAGCAGCCAAGTGGCGTCAGCGGGAGGAACCGAGACCCAGTACTTC
TRBV5-1,-,TRBJ1-2,-,CASSKGQSYGYTF,TGCGCCAGCAGCAAAGGACAGTCCTATGGCTACACCTTC
TRBV5-6,-,TRBJ2-5,-,CASSLAGLATETQYF,TGTGCCAGCAGCTTGGCCGGGCTAGCTACAGAGACCCAGTACTTC
TRBV29-1,TRBD1,TRBJ1-2,-,CSVEGGQGSGYTF,TGCAGCGTTGAAGGAGGACAGGGGTCTGGCTACACCTTC
TRBV5-6,-,TRBJ2-7,-,CASSAQREQYF,TGTGCCAGCAGCGCTCAACGGGAGCAGTACTTC
TRBV19,-,TRBJ2-2,-,CASSIGSLITGELFF,TGTGCCAGTAGTATCGGGTCGCTGATCACCGGGGAGCTGTTTTTT
TRBV28,-,TRBJ2-3,once,CASSSLAGKGTDTQYF,TGTGCCAGCAGTTCCTTGGCGGGAAAGGGGACAGATACGCAGTATTTT
TRBV19,-,TRBJ2-7,-,CASSADRDSYEQYF,TGTGCCAGTAGTGCTGACAGGGACTCTTACGAGCAGTACTTC
TRBV19,TRBD1,TRBJ2-1,-,CASSVKTGGPWDEQFF,TGTGCCAGTAGTGTAAAAACAGGGGGCCCCTGGGATGAGCAGTTCTTC
TRBV15,-,TRBJ1-5,-,CATSRDLGAQHF,TGTGCCACCAGCAGAGATCTCGGGGCCCAGCATTTT
TRBV4-2,TRBD1,TRBJ1-1,-,CASSHSGTGVSRNTEAFF,TGTGCCAGCAGCCACTCCGGGACAGGGGTATCTCGGAACACTGAAGCTTTCTTT
TRBV6-6,-,TRBJ1-2,-,CASSYQRQVIYGYTF,TGTGCCAGCAGTTACCAACGACAGGTTATATATGGCTACACCTTC
TRBV7-6,TRBD1,TRBJ2-3,-,CASSRDRGQMYTQYF,TGTGCCAGCAGCCGAGACAGGGGGCAAATGTATACGCAGTATTTT
TRBV7-9,TRBD2,TRBJ2-1,-,CASSRLAGGSNEQFF,TGTGCCAGCAGCCGACTAGCGGGAGGAAGCAATGAGCAGTTCTTC
TRBV5-6,-,TRBJ1-3,-,CASSPGHNSGNTIYF,TGTGCCAGCAGCCCGGGACACAACTCTGGAAACACCATATATTTT
TRBV2,-,TRBJ1-5,-,CASSLGGANQPQHF,TGTGCCAGCAGTTTAGGGGGGGCCAATCAGCCCCAGCATTTT
TRBV5-1,-,TRBJ1-2,-,CASNPGWSDGGYTF,TGCGCCAGCAACCCGGGGTGGAGCGACGGGGGCTACACCTTC
TRBV7-9,-,TRBJ2-1,-,CASSLGQNNEQFF,TGTGCCAGCAGCTTAGGTCAAAACAATGAGCAGTTCTTC
TRBV24-1,TRBD2,TRBJ2-3,-,CATQASSGSTDTQYF,TGTGCCACCCAGGCTTCTAGCGGGAGCACAGATACGCAGTATTTT
TRBV6-2/TRBV6-3,-,TRBJ2-3,-,CASSPDLASSRHTQYF,TGTGCCAGCAGCCCCGACCTGGCTAGTAGTAGGCATACGCAGTATTTT
TRBV9,-,TRBJ1-2,-,CASSVTTSIRGYTF,TGTGCCAGCAGCGTAACCACCTCCATACGGGGCTACACCTTC
TRBV14,TRBD2,TRBJ2-1,-,CASSSFSGRGNNEQFF,TGTGCCAGCAGTTCTTTTAGCGGGAGAGGCAACAATGAGCAGTTCTTC
TRBV7-8,TRBD1,TRBJ1-6,-,CASSLGQGAYSPLHF,TGTGCCAGCAGCTTAGGGCAGGGGGCATATTCACCCCTCCACTTT